The sequence of this TCR beta chain was determined in a study of cytomegalovirus exposure and HLA in healthy donors. Notes on the study in general: The authors judged a highly shared variant cluster likely a sequencing artifact. Association with HLA alleles at 0.05 false discovery rate was found for 17,000 or so TCR beta sequences in a later analysis.

V shed 0 bases and J shed 4 bases, with 7 bases lying between them. This CDR3 is 13 amino acids long. The germline V gene encodes CDR1 SGDLS and CDR2 YYNGEE. PCR amplification relied on 60 Vbeta primers (plus 13 Jbeta primers). Profiled with immunoSEQ multiplex PCR; TCRdb holds only in-frame clones, not every one. Of about 160,000 clones in the sample, more than 70% were seen once. About this clone: Its matching antigen is unknown.

The chain combines TRBV9 with TRBJ1-1; D might be TRBD1 (6 bases). The source of this sequence is a male donor in good health and CMV-seronegative. Sequenced sample: PBMCs. CDR3 loop: CASSVAQGTEAFF. Here the CDR3 DNA reads TGTGCCAGCAGCGTAGCACAGGGCACTGAAGCTTTCTTT.